These T cell receptor beta chains were read from a single sample in a study of T cell responses to AZD1222 COVID-19 vaccine. Data came from immunoSEQ multiplex PCR; TCRdb stores just in-frame clones and leaves some out. The sample lists 150,000 to 200,000 clones, roughly 92% occurring once. The sequencing here drew on peripheral blood, taken on day 0 of AZD1222 vaccination. These receptors all stem from an adult in good health. The CDR3 runs from the conserved cysteine through the conserved F or W. D genes are given only for firm matches. Size tells how often a clone was seen (once, few, many) or the class of an expanded clone, and some rows leave it out.

V gene	J gene	D gene	clone size	CDR3 DNA	CDR3 protein
TRBV30	TRBJ1-2	NA	NA	TGTGCCTGGAATCAGGGGTTAGGCTATGGCTACACCTTC	CAWNQGLGYGYTF
TRBV7-9	TRBJ1-5	NA	once	TGTGCCAGCAGCTTAGCGCGGGCTGATCAGCCCCAGCATTTT	CASSLARADQPQHF
TRBV3-1/TRBV3-2	TRBJ2-7	TRBD2	NA	TGTGCCAGCAGCCAAGGGACTAGCGGCCTCTACGAGCAGTACTTC	CASSQGTSGLYEQYF
TRBV5-3	TRBJ2-7	NA	NA	TGTGCCAGAGCCCAGGGTGGGCTATACGAGCAGTACTTC	CARAQGGLYEQYF
TRBV19	TRBJ1-6	NA	NA	TGTGCCAGTAGTGTTGGCCTCCCCTCAGCTTCACCCCTCCACTTT	CASSVGLPSASPLHF
TRBV19	TRBJ2-2	NA	NA	TGTGCCAGTAGTTCCTCCGGGACGCACACCGGGGAGCTGTTTTTT	CASSSSGTHTGELFF
TRBV6-2/TRBV6-3	TRBJ2-7	TRBD2	few	TGTGCCAGCAGTTACAGGGCTAGCGGGAGGGCGTACGAGCAGTACTTC	CASSYRASGRAYEQYF
TRBV3-1/TRBV3-2	TRBJ2-2	NA	NA	TGTGCCAGCAGCCAACCCCTCGGGGAGCTGTTTTTT	CASSQPLGELFF
TRBV20-1	TRBJ2-7	TRBD2	NA	TGCAGTGCTAGTAATAGCGGGAGTGACGACGAGCAGTACTTC	CSASNSGSDDEQYF
TRBV5-1	TRBJ2-1	TRBD2	NA	TGCGCCAGCAGCGCCGGGACTAGCTACAATGAGCAGTTCTTC	CASSAGTSYNEQFF
TRBV19	TRBJ2-7	TRBD1	NA	TGTGCCAGTAGTATCACAGGGGTAAGAGAGCAGTACTTC	CASSITGVREQYF
TRBV2	TRBJ2-7	NA	NA	TGTGCCAGCACCATCGGGGCCTACGAGCAGTACTTC	CASTIGAYEQYF
TRBV7-3	TRBJ2-1	TRBD2	NA	TGTGCCAGCAGCCCGCCCGGGACTAGCGGAAATGAGCAGTTCTTC	CASSPPGTSGNEQFF
TRBV4-2	TRBJ1-1	NA	few	TGTGCCAGCAGCCAAGGTTTAGGAGGGAACACTGAAGCTTTCTTT	CASSQGLGGNTEAFF
TRBV2	TRBJ1-1	TRBD1	NA	TGTGCCAGCAGATCGGACAGGATGAACACTGAAGCTTTCTTT	CASRSDRMNTEAFF
TRBV5-1	TRBJ1-2	NA	NA	TGCGCCAGCAGCACCGGGCTCCGGGAGGGCTACACCTTC	CASSTGLREGYTF
TRBV20-1	TRBJ2-7	NA	NA	TGCAGTGCTAGTCCACGGGGGAGAGGGACCGAGCAGTACTTC	CSASPRGRGTEQYF
TRBV6-4	TRBJ1-2	NA	NA	TGTGCCAGCAGTGACTCAGGCAGCTATGGCTACACCTTC	CASSDSGSYGYTF
TRBV6-5	TRBJ1-2	NA	few	TGTGCCAGCAGTTCGGGGACTCTTCACTATGGCTACACCTTC	CASSSGTLHYGYTF
TRBV19	TRBJ1-2	NA	NA	TGTGCCAGTAGTATGCAGGGGAGTAGATATGGCTACACCTTC	CASSMQGSRYGYTF
TRBV3-1/TRBV3-2	TRBJ2-2	TRBD1	once	TGTGCCAGCAGCCTTAGACAGGGTGGGACCGGGGAGCTGTTTTTT	CASSLRQGGTGELFF
TRBV7-2	TRBJ1-2	NA	NA	TGTGCCAGCAGCTTGGGACCTTCAGGGACCTATGGCTACACCTTC	CASSLGPSGTYGYTF
TRBV4-3	TRBJ1-6	NA	NA	TGCGCCAGCAGCCTAGGGGACGGATCCTATAATTCACCCCTCCACTTT	CASSLGDGSYNSPLHF
TRBV6-5	TRBJ1-2	NA	NA	TGTGCCAGCAGTTTAGACAATTATGGCTACACCTTC	CASSLDNYGYTF
TRBV12-5	TRBJ2-1	NA	NA	TGTGCTAGTGGTTCAATCCCCTTCGAGCGAGCTGGTGAGCAGTTCTTC	CASGSIPFERAGEQFF
TRBV19	TRBJ2-7	NA	NA	TGTGCCAGTAGTATACGACCCGGGACACCAAACTACGAGCAGTACTTC	CASSIRPGTPNYEQYF
TRBV4-2	TRBJ2-4	NA	NA	TGTGCCAGCAGCCGGGAGCTAGGGGCGGAAGCCAAAAACATTCAGTACTTC	CASSRELGAEAKNIQYF
TRBV5-8	TRBJ1-5	TRBD1	NA	TGTGCCAGCAGCATTTTACAGGGGCCAGGGAGCAATCAGCCCCAGCATTTT	CASSILQGPGSNQPQHF
TRBV27	TRBJ1-1	TRBD1	NA	TGTGCCAGCAGTCACCCCCAGGGGGGGTTGGCTTTCTTT	CASSHPQGGLAFF
TRBV19	TRBJ2-4	NA	NA	TGTGCCAGTAGTATAGTTGACGTTTACCCTTATGGCAAAAACATTCAGTACTTC	CASSIVDVYPYGKNIQYF
TRBV5-1	TRBJ2-5	TRBD1	NA	TGCGCCAGCAGCTTGGGGACAGGGAAAGAGACCCAGTACTTC	CASSLGTGKETQYF
TRBV7-3	TRBJ2-3	NA	once	TGTGCCAGCAGCTCTCCCGGCCAGGCGCAGTATTTT	CASSSPGQAQYF
TRBV7-3	TRBJ1-1	NA	NA	TGTGCCAGCAGCTTAATAGGGAGGGGGAAGAACACTGAAGCTTTCTTT	CASSLIGRGKNTEAFF
TRBV3-1/TRBV3-2	TRBJ2-5	NA	many	TGTGCCAGCAGCCCCCATGATGGGGCCCAAGAGACCCAGTACTTC	CASSPHDGAQETQYF
TRBV28	TRBJ2-6	NA	NA	TGTGCCAGCAGTTTAGGAACTTTTGGGGCCAACGTCCTGACTTTC	CASSLGTFGANVLTF
TRBV6-5	TRBJ1-3	TRBD1	NA	TGTGCCAGCAGTTCGACAGGGGCCCTCTCTGGAAACACCATATATTTT	CASSSTGALSGNTIYF
TRBV4-2	TRBJ1-4	NA	once	TGTGCCAGCAGCCACCCTTCAGGGAGCACTAATGAAAAACTGTTTTTT	CASSHPSGSTNEKLFF
TRBV28	TRBJ1-5	NA	NA	TGTGCCAGCAGTGAATTCAATCAGCCCCAGCATTTT	CASSEFNQPQHF
TRBV3-1/TRBV3-2	TRBJ1-2	TRBD1	NA	TGTGCCAGCAACCAGGGACAGGGAGACTATGGCTACACCTTC	CASNQGQGDYGYTF
TRBV6-2/TRBV6-3	TRBJ2-2	NA	NA	TGTGCCAGCAGCCCTGGGGTAGGGGTCAACACCGGGGAGCTGTTTTTT	CASSPGVGVNTGELFF
TRBV6-2/TRBV6-3	TRBJ1-6	NA	NA	TGTGCCAGCAGCCGCCTGGCCAGCTATAATTCACCCCTCCACTTT	CASSRLASYNSPLHF